The clone carrying this T cell receptor beta chain was recorded at least ten times. The data derive from a study of T cells in Graves' hyperthyroidism and ophthalmopathy. Trimming cost V 7 bases and J 8 bases; bases outside gene matches: 8. The CDR3 sequence is 13 residues long. Germline V gene sequence: CDR1 MNHEY, CDR2 SVGEGT. Amplification of TCR beta CDR3 regions used RNA as the template. HTBI primers were used for first-round RT-PCR of the TCR CDR3. TCRdb re-called the multiplex PCR reads with MiXCR, one entry per CDR3 protein. Of about 600,000 distinct CDR3 sequences listed, about 14% are singletons. Patients showing uncontrolled infection, other autoimmune disease, pregnancy or lactation were ineligible. Diagnostic decisions used clinical symptoms, serum thyroxine and TRAb, thyroid ultrasound and orbital computed tomography.

This sequence originates from a woman aged 50 to 60 with Graves' ophthalmopathy. The V and J genes are TRBV6-2 or TRBV6-3 and TRBJ2-1; 7 nucleotides line up with TRBD1. Sequences were obtained from blood. Here the CDR3 reads CASTPDRVDEQFF. The CDR3 DNA is TGTGCCAGCACACCCGACAGGGTGGATGAGCAGTTCTTC.